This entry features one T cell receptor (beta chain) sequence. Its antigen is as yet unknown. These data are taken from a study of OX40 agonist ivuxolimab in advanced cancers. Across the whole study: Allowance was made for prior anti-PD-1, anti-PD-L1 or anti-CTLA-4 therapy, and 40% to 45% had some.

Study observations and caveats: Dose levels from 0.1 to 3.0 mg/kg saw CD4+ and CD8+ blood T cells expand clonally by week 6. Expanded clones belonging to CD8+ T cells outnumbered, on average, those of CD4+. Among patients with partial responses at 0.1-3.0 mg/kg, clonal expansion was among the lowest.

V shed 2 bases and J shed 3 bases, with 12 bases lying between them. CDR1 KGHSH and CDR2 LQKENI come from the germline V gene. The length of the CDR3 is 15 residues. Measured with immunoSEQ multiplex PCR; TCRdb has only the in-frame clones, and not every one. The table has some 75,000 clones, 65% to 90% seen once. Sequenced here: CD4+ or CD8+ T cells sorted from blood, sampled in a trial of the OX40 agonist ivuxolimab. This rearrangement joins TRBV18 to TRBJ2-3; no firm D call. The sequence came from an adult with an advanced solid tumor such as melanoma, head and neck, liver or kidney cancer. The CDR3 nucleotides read TGTGCCAGCTCACCAAAGCGTCTAGGGACAGATACGCAGTATTTT. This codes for CASSPKRLGTDTQYF.